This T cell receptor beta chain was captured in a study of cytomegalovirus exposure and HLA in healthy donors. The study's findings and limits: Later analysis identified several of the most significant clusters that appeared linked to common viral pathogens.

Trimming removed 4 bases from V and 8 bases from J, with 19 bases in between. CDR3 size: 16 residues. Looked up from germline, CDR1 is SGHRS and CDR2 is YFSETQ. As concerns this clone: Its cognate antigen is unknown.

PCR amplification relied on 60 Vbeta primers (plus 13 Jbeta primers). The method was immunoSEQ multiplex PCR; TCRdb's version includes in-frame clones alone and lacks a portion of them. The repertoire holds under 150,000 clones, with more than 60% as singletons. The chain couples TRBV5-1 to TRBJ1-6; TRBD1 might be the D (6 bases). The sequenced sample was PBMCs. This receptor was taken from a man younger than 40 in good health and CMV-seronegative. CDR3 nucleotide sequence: TGCGCCAGCAGCCAAAACGCGGGGGCTGCGTATTCACCCCTCCACTTT. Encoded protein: CASSQNAGAAYSPLHF.